This T cell receptor (beta chain) was recorded in a study of T-cell memory formation after mild COVID-19 (dated by TCRdb to the early 2020s). About the full investigation: Most TCR sequence clusters were specific to one of the two donors. In a couple of donors, T-cell clones that expanded and contracted after mild COVID-19 were tracked by sequencing TCRalpha and TCRbeta repertoires over time. Two young, previously healthy adult volunteers made up the cohort, one male and one female. On the study overall, not on this receptor specifically: Clones contracting from day 15 to 85 had balanced CD4/CD8 phenotypes, while a second wave expanding from day 15 to 37 was biased towards CD4+. The second-wave clones that peaked on day 37 were not confirmed to be SARS-CoV-2 specific. The study included only a couple of mild cases, and larger cohorts that include severe cases with pre-infection samples were judged to be necessary. Contracting CD4+ clones were located mainly in the CM and EM memory subsets, whereas CD8+ clones were found to be enriched in EMRA. Some responding clones were detected in pre-infection memory, which suggested that pre-existing cross-reactive memory T cells had joined the SARS-CoV-2 response.

A remark on this clonotype: No antigen is known for it. No per-base quality is available; no much larger clone lies one base away.

Ficoll-Paque density gradient centrifugation was the method used to isolate PBMCs. TCRdb names Illumina NovaSeq 6000 as the instrument used. TCRalpha and TCRbeta cDNA libraries were constructed by 5'RACE with constant-segment primers, with sample barcodes and unique molecular identifiers being introduced. RNA was extracted from every sample with Trizol reagent. Libraries were amplified in two PCR steps, with a second sample barcode and Illumina TruSeq adapters added in the second step. The libraries were sequenced on an Illumina NovaSeq using 2 x 150 bp paired-end reads. The published analysis was carried out like this. With migec v1.2.7, reads were demultiplexed and then collapsed into UMI-guided consensus sequences. Using mixcr v2.1.11, UMI consensuses were aligned to TRA and TRB V and J templates and then assembled into clonotypes. A clonotype was counted as expanded or contracted only if both edgeR and NoisET called the change significant, with noise models trained on biological replicates. For edgeR calls, a false discovery rate-adjusted p below 0.01 and a log2 fold-change threshold of 1 were applied. As an exploratory analysis of dynamics, max-normalized trajectories of the 1000 most abundant clonotypes were examined with PCA combined with hierarchical clustering. Separately sequenced CD4+ and CD8+ repertoires were used to assign a CD4 or CD8 phenotype to each responding clone. The public reads were reprocessed in TCRdb via fastp at Q25 and MiXCR, keeping in-frame beta chains. CDR3 protein sequences are deduplicated, and each keeps its most common genes and DNA. These V and J calls rely on TCRdb rather than the paper's analysis. The table for this sample lists roughly 300,000 distinct CDR3 sequences; roughly 15% of them were counted only once. 23% of the sample is held by the ten biggest clonotypes.

Trimmed from V: 8 bases; trimmed from J: 9 bases; junction bases lacking a gene match: 11. From the germline V gene, CDR1 is MGHDK and CDR2 is SYGVNS. There are 13 amino acids in the CDR3, from cysteine to phenylalanine inclusive. Only the CDR3 DNA stays, 39 bases, in frame from base 1. The source material was PBMCs or a T cell subset sorted from them (not recorded which). This TCR came from a man aged 18 to 30 who had mild COVID-19 (a few samples of this study predate the infection). The sample titles of this study are shuffled in the database, so cell type and time point are left out; the donor was told from shared clones. The V and J genes are TRBV25-1 and TRBJ2-3, with TRBD2 matching 7 junction bases. CDR3 loop: CASSGLAGVTQYF. The nucleotide sequence reads TGTGCCAGCTCGGGTCTGGCGGGGGTGACGCAGTATTTT.